The 21 T cell receptor beta chains below come from one sample, sequenced in a study of blood T cells in healthy people across ages. Primers used in a second PCR of roughly 6 to 11 cycles were a sample-barcoded 5' primer and a J-beta primer mix. TCRdb reprocessed the 5' RACE reads with MiXCR, giving one entry per CDR3 protein. Among hundreds of thousands of distinct CDR3 sequences listed, about 45% were seen once. The sequenced material came from blood. The receptors here all came from an older man in good health.

V usage is TRBV5-1 and J usage is TRBJ1-5; weak D call: TRBD1 (5 bases). Trimming removed 0 bases at V and 6 bases at J, with 10 bases between. The CDR3 runs 14 residues. Germline-derived CDR1 and CDR2 are SGHRS and YFSETQ. As DNA, the CDR3 is TGCGCCAGCAGCTTGGAGCAGGGCAGTCAGCCCCAGCATTTT. It encodes CASSLEQGSQPQHF.

The chain carries TRBV20-1 and TRBJ2-1, with D hard to call. The V end lost 0 bases, the J end lost 2 bases, and 17 bases lay between the germline ends. This CDR3 has 17 residues. Germline V CDR1 and CDR2: DFQATT, SNEGSKA (reference sequence). The CDR3 DNA reads TGCAGTGCTAGAGATGGTAGTGCCTCTAGTACCTACAATGAGCAGTTCTTC. Its translation: CSARDGSASSTYNEQFF.

In this sample, this clonotype turned up once. The chain is built from TRBV18 and TRBJ2-1, with a weak D call TRBD1 (5 bases). CDR1 is KGHSH and CDR2 is LQKENI in the germline V gene. The CDR3 loop spans 13 amino acids. V shed 2 bases and J shed 7 bases, with 9 bases lying between them. CDR3 amino acids: CASSPSQENEQFF. The CDR3 region has the DNA TGTGCCAGCTCACCATCACAGGAGAATGAGCAGTTCTTC.

The gene calls are TRBV12-3 or TRBV12-4 and TRBJ2-3; D possibly corresponds to TRBD2 (5 bases). This CDR3 has 13 residues. Trimming removed 8 bases at V and 4 bases at J, with 13 bases between. The chain's CDR3 is CASSDLLPDTQYF. In DNA form, the CDR3 reads TGTGCCAGCTCGGACTTACTACCAGATACGCAGTATTTT.

This clonotype came up a few times. In nucleotides, the CDR3 is TGTGCCTGGAGTGTTGCCGAGAACACTGAAGCTTTCTTT. It specifies CAWSVAENTEAFF. The rearrangement links TRBV30 to TRBJ1-1, with D hard to call. The CDR3 loop spans 13 amino acids. Trimming left V 0 bases short and J 1 base short, with 6 bases between. Looked up from germline, CDR1 is GTSNPN and CDR2 is SVGIG (reference sequence).

The chain uses TRBV7-2 and TRBJ2-4; D is perhaps TRBD2 (5 bases). The J call could be wrong; TRBJ2-7 is a better fit for the DNA end. Germline V gene data show CDR1 as SGHTA and CDR2 as FQGNSA. The CDR3 is 17 residues long. The CDR3 loop reads CASSLSDSAIPTYEQYF. For the CDR3, the DNA is TGTGCCAGCAGCCTTAGCGATAGTGCTATCCCCACCTACGAGCAGTACTTC.

The chain uses TRBV11-1 and TRBJ1-2; a weak D match, TRBD1 (6 bases). Germline V lookup: CDR1 SGHAT, CDR2 FQDESV (reference sequence). The CDR3 contains 13 residues. V lost 2 bases to trimming and J lost 6 bases, with 10 bases between them. The CDR3: CASSLQQGDGYTF. The CDR3 nucleotides read TGTGCCAGCAGCTTACAACAGGGCGATGGCTACACCTTC.

Here the CDR3 reads CASSSIGQSHNEQFF. For the CDR3, the DNA is TGCGCCAGCAGTTCCATAGGGCAATCCCACAATGAGCAGTTCTTC. The rearrangement uses TRBV4-1 and TRBJ2-1; no firm D call. Trimming shortened V by 6 bases and J by 5 bases, and 17 bases separated the two germline ends. CDR1 is MGHRA, CDR2 YSYEKL, per germline. The CDR3 runs to 15 residues.

V and J are TRBV5-6 and TRBJ2-1, with D perhaps given as TRBD1 or TRBD2 (6 bases each). The CDR3 is 15 amino acids. Germline V gene lookup returns CDR1 SGHDT and CDR2 YYEEEE. V was clipped by 0 bases and J by 5 bases, with 12 bases between them. CDR3 residues: CASSLDGGPNNEQFF. The CDR3 bases are TGTGCCAGCAGCTTGGATGGGGGGCCGAACAATGAGCAGTTCTTC.

In the case of this clonotype: The limits of the CDR3 on the DNA are not certain, so only TCRdb's listed CDR3 is given. This chain joins TRBV10-2 and TRBJ2-7; whether TRBD1, the table's D call, matches the DNA was not checked. The CDR3 has 15 residues if both end residues are counted. Germline CDR1 reads WSHSY; CDR2 reads SAAADI. The CDR3 protein is CASSTSGGGYLEQYF.

This clonotype appeared many times. V gene TRBV12-3 or TRBV12-4 combines with J gene TRBJ2-7, with D perhaps matching TRBD2 (5 bases). The CDR3 is 12 amino acids. Trimming shortened V by 4 bases and J by 3 bases, and 7 bases separated the two germline ends. The CDR3 nucleotides read TGTGCCAGCAGTTCAGGACTCTACGAGCAGTACTTC. Protein: CASSSGLYEQYF.

The rearrangement joins TRBV2 to TRBJ2-3; the match to TRBD2 covers 13 bases. The V segment lost 6 bases and the J segment 6 bases; nucleotides outside the gene matches: 9. CDR3 size: 16 residues. Germline values: CDR1 SNHLY, CDR2 FYNNEI. The CDR3 DNA reads TGTGCCAGCAGAAAAGGACTAGCGGGGGAGGGGGATACGCAGTATTTT. It specifies CASRKGLAGEGDTQYF.

Note on this clonotype: A single base separates this from a much larger clone, so it may be a read error. The chain uses TRBV6-5 and TRBJ2-1; 10 bases fit TRBD1. The junction had 8 bases not matched to a gene; V was cut back by 8 bases and J by 1 base. CDR1 and CDR2 (germline): MNHEY, SVGAGI. The CDR3 loop spans 16 amino acids. The CDR3 DNA reads TGTGCCAGCGGGGCCGGGGGACAGGGGTCCTACAATGAGCAGTTCTTC. Translating it yields CASGAGGQGSYNEQFF.

V and J are TRBV20-1 and TRBJ2-3; D is unresolved. Between the trimmed V and J ends, which lost 3 bases and 2 bases, there was a span of 6 bases. CDR1 is DFQATT and CDR2 is SNEGSKA in the germline V gene (reference sequence). This CDR3 is built from 12 residues. The CDR3 loop is CSASLYTDTQYF. The DNA of the CDR3 is TGCAGTGCTAGTTTGTACACAGATACGCAGTATTTT.

Only one count was recorded for this clonotype. The chain combines TRBV3-1 with TRBJ2-6; D not certain. Germline loops: CDR1 LGHDT, CDR2 YNNKEL (reference sequence). V lost 2 bases and J 3 bases, leaving 5 bases between the germline ends. This CDR3 has 14 amino acids. In nucleotides, the CDR3 is TGTGCCAGCAGCCAATACCGTGGGGCCAACGTCCTGACTTTC. This gives the protein CASSQYRGANVLTF.

This rearrangement joins TRBV27 to TRBJ2-3; tentatively, D is TRBD2 (6 bases). Germline V gene data show CDR1 as MNHEY and CDR2 as SMNVEV (reference sequence). Trimming shortened V by 6 bases and J by 3 bases, and 19 bases separated the two germline ends. This CDR3 has 16 residues. The CDR3 nucleotides are TGTGCCAGCAGCCGTGGGGTCGGGAGAGAGACAGATACGCAGTATTTT. Amino acid sequence: CASSRGVGRETDTQYF.

This clonotype showed up many times. The chain combines TRBV12-3 or TRBV12-4 with TRBJ2-7; a weak D match, TRBD2 (7 bases). This CDR3 comprises 11 residues. Trimming left V 8 bases short and J 4 bases short, with 9 bases between. CDR3 DNA: TGTGCCAGCGGGGGGGCTTACGAGCAGTACTTC. Amino acid sequence: CASGGAYEQYF.

This clonotype turned up a few times. The gene calls are TRBV13 and TRBJ1-6, with D hard to call. Between the trimmed V and J ends, which lost 5 bases and 8 bases, there was a span of 10 bases. The CDR3 length is 13 residues. CDR1 and CDR2 (germline): PRHDT, FYEKMQ (reference sequence). The CDR3 region is CASSRTRDSPLHF. Here the CDR3 DNA reads TGTGCCAGCAGCCGGACTCGTGATTCACCCCTCCACTTT.

The chain employs TRBV27 and TRBJ2-5; D assignment may be TRBD1 or TRBD2 (5 bases each). V dropped 6 bases and J dropped 0 bases, with 11 bases sitting between them. Germline CDR1 is MNHEY and CDR2 is SMNVEV (reference sequence). The CDR3 spans 14 residues. CDR3 loop: CASSRDVYQETQYF. CDR3 bases: TGTGCCAGCAGCCGGGACGTCTACCAAGAGACCCAGTACTTC.

The gene calls are TRBV2 and TRBJ2-4; no clear D. The J call is in doubt because the DNA end fits TRBJ2-7 better. This CDR3 comprises 14 residues. Per the germline V gene, CDR1 is SNHLY and CDR2 is FYNNEI. CDR3 DNA sequence: TGTGCCAGCAGTGAGAATAGAATGAACTACGAGCAGTACTTC. It specifies CASSENRMNYEQYF.

The chain carries TRBV7-3 and TRBJ2-2; D remains unclear. Germline-derived CDR1 and CDR2 are SGHTA and FQGTGA. Trimming left V 3 bases short and J 3 bases short, with 8 bases between. CDR3 length: 14 residues. This CDR3 reads CASSFQSYTGELFF. The DNA for the CDR3 is TGTGCCAGCAGCTTCCAATCGTACACCGGGGAGCTGTTTTTT.